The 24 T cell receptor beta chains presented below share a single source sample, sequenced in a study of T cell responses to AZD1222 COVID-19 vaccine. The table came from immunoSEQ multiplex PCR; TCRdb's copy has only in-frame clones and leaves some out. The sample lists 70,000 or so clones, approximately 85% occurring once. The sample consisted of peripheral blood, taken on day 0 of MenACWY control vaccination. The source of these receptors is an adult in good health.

The CDR3 nucleotides are TGTGCCAGCAGTCGGCGTGTAGGGAATGGCTACACCTTC. It codes for CASSRRVGNGYTF. V gene TRBV27 combines with J gene TRBJ1-2; no clear D. The CDR3 length is 13 residues. The germline V gene has CDR1 MNHEY and CDR2 SMNVEV (reference sequence). Trimming removed 5 bases from V and 6 bases from J, with 13 bases in between.

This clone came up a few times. CDR3 in amino acids: CASSLASGYEQYF. CDR3 sequence (DNA): TGTGCCAGCAGCTTGGCTAGCGGATACGAGCAGTACTTC. This rearrangement joins TRBV5-6 to TRBJ2-7; 7 bases line up with TRBD2. Germline V CDR1 and CDR2: SGHDT, YYEEEE. V lost 0 bases, J lost 4 bases, and 1 base stayed unmatched. The CDR3 is made up of 13 amino acids.

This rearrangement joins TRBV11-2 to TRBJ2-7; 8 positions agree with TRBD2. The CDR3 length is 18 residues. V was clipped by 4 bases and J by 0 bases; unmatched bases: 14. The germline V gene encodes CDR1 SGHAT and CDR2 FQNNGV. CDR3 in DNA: TGTGCCAGCAGCTCGATAGCGGGATCGAGGGGAAGCTCCTACGAGCAGTACTTC. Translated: CASSSIAGSRGSSYEQYF. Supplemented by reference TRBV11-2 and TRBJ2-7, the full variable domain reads EAGVAQSPRYKIIEKRQSVAFWCNPISGHATLYWYQQILGQGPKLLIQFQNNGVVDDSQLPKDRFSAERLKGVDSTLKIQPAKLEDSAVYLCASSSIAGSRGSSYEQYFGPGTRLTVT.

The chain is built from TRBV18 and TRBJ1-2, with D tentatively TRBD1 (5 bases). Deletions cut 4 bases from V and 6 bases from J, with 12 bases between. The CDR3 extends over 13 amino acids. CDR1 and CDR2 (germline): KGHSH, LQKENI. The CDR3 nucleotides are TGTGCCAGCTCACAACTGGGGCGGGATGGCTACACCTTC. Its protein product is CASSQLGRDGYTF.

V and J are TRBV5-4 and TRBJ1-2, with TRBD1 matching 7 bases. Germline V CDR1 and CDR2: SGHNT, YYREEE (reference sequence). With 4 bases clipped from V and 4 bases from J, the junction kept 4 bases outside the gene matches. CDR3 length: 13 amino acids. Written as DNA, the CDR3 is TGTGCCAGCAGCGTAGGACAGGCCTATGGCTACACCTTC. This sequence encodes CASSVGQAYGYTF.

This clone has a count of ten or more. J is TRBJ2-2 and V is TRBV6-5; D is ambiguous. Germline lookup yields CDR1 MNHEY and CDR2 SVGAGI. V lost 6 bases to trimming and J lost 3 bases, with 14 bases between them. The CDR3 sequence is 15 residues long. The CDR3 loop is CASRGNDRDTGELFF. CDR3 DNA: TGTGCCAGCAGGGGAAACGATAGGGACACCGGGGAGCTGTTTTTT.

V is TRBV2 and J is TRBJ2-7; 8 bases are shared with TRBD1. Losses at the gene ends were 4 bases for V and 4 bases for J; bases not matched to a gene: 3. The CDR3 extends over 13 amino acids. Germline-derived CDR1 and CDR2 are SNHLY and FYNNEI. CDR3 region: CASSGTGRYEQYF. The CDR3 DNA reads TGTGCCAGCAGTGGGACAGGGAGGTACGAGCAGTACTTC.

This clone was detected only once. The CDR3 DNA sequence: TGTGCCAGCAGCTCCCCAGACGGGGGGAGGATCACTGAAGCTTTCTTT. Its protein product is CASSSPDGGRITEAFF. V and J are TRBV5-4 and TRBJ1-1, with D perhaps matching TRBD1 (5 bases). The CDR3 sequence is 16 residues long. The germline V gene encodes CDR1 SGHNT and CDR2 YYREEE (reference sequence). Trimming left V 3 bases short and J 4 bases short, with 19 bases between. The variable domain in full, completed from reference TRBV5-4 and TRBJ1-1, reads ETGVTQSPTHLIKTRGQQVTLRCSSQSGHNTVSWYQQALGQGPQFIFQYYREEENGRGNFPPRFSGLQFPNYSSELNVNALELDDSALYLCASSSPDGGRITEAFFGQGTRLTVV.

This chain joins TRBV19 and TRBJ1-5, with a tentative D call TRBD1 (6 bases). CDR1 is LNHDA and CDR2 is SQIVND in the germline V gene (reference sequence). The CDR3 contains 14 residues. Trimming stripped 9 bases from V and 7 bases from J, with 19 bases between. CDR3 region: CASTKTGRGQPQHF. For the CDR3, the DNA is TGTGCCAGCACCAAAACAGGGAGGGGCCAGCCCCAGCATTTT.

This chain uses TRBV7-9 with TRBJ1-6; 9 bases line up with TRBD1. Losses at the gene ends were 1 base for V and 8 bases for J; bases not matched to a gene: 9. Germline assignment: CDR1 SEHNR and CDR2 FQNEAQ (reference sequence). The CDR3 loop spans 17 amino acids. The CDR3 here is CASSLGGTGKKDSPLHF. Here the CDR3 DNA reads TGTGCCAGCAGCTTAGGAGGGACAGGGAAAAAGGATTCACCCCTCCACTTT.

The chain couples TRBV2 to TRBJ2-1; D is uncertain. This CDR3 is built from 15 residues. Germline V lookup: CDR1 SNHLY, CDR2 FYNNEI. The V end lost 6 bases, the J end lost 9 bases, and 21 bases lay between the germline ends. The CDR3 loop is CASSPPQAGRGEQFF. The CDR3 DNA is TGTGCCAGCAGCCCTCCCCAGGCTGGCCGAGGTGAGCAGTTCTTC.

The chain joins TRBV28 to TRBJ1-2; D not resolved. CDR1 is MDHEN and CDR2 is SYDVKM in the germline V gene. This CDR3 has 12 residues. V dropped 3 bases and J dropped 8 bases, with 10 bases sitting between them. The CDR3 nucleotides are TGTGCCAGCAGTTTTTTTTCTGAAGGCTACACCTTC. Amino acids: CASSFFSEGYTF.

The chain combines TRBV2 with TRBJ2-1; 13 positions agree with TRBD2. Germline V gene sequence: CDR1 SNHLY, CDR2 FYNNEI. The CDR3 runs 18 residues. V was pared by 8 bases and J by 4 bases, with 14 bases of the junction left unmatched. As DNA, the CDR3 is TGTGCCAGCGGAAGGACTAGCGGGAGCCACAACCTTTACAATGAGCAGTTCTTC. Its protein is CASGRTSGSHNLYNEQFF.

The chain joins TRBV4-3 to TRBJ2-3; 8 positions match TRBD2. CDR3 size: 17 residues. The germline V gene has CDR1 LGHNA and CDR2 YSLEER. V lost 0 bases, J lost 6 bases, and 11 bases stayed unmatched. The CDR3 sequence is CASSQDSVGGARDTQYF. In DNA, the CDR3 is TGCGCCAGCAGCCAAGATTCGGTCGGGGGGGCGAGGGATACGCAGTATTTT.

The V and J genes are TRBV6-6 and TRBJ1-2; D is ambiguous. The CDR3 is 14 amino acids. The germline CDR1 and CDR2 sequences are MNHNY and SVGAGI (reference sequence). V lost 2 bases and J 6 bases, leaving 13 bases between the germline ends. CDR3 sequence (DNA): TGTGCCAGCAGTTACGACGGGAGCAACAATGGCTACACCTTC. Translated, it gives CASSYDGSNNGYTF.

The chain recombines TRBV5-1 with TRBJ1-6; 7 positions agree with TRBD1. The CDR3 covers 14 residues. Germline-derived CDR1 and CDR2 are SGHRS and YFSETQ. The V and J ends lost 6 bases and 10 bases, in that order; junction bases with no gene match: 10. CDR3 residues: CASKPLTGESPLHF. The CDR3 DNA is TGCGCCAGCAAACCATTAACAGGGGAATCACCCCTCCACTTT. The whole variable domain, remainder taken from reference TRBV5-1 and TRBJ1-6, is KAGVTQTPRYLIKTRGQQVTLSCSPISGHRSVSWYQQTPGQGLQFLFEYFSETQRNKGNFPGRFSGRQFSNSRSEMNVSTLELGDSALYLCASKPLTGESPLHFGNGTRLTVT.

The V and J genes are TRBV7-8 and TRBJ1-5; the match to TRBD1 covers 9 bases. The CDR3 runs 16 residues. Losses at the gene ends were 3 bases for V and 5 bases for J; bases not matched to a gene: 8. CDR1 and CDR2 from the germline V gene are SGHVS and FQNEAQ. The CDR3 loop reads CASSLAGTGRDQPQHF. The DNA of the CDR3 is TGTGCCAGCAGCTTGGCCGGGACAGGGCGGGATCAGCCCCAGCATTTT.

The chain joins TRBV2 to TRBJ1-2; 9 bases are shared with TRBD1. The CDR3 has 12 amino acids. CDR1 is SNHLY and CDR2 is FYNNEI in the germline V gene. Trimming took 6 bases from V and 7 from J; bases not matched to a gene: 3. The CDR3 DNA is TGTGCCAGCAGGGGACAGGGAGTTGGCTACACCTTC. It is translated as CASRGQGVGYTF.

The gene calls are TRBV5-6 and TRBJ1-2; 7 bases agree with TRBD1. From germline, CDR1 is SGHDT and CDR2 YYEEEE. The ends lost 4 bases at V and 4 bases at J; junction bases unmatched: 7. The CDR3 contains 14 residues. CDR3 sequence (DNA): TGTGCCAGCAGCCCTACAGGGGCGGCCTATGGCTACACCTTC. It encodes CASSPTGAAYGYTF.

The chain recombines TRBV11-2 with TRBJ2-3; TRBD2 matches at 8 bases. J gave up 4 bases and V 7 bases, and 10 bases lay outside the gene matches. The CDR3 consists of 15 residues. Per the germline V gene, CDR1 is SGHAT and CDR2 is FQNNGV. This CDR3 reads CASTRGGRAADTQYF. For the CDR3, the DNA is TGTGCCAGCACCCGGGGGGGGAGAGCGGCAGATACGCAGTATTTT.

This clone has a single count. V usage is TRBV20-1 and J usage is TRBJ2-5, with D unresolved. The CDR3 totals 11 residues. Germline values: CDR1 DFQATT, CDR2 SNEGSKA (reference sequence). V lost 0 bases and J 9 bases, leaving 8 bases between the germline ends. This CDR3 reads CSARDLDAQYF. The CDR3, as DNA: TGCAGTGCTAGAGATCTCGACGCCCAGTACTTC.

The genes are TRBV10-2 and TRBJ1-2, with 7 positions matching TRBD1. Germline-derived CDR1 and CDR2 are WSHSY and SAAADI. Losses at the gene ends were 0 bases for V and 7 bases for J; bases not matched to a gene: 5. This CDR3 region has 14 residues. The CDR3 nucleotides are TGCGCCAGCAGTGAGTCAGGAGGGGGCTCTGGCTACACCTTC. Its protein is CASSESGGGSGYTF.

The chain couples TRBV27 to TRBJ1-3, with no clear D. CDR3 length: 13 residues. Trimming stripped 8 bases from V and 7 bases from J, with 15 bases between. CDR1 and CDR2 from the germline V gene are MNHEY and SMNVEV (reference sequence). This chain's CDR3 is CASARAGANTIYF. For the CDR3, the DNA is TGTGCCAGCGCGCGGGCCGGTGCTAACACCATATATTTT.

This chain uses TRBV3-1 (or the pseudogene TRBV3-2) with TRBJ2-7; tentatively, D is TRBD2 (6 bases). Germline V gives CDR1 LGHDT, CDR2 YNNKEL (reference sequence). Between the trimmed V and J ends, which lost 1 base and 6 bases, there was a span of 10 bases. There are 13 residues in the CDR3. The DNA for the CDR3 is TGTGCCAGCAGCCAAGTGGGAGGAGTCGAGCAGTACTTC. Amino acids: CASSQVGGVEQYF.